These 13 T cell receptor beta chains came from one sample sequenced in a study of OX40 agonist ivuxolimab in advanced cancers. The repertoire was sequenced with immunoSEQ multiplex PCR; TCRdb's copy has only in-frame clones and lacks some. The sample shows 65,000 to 80,000 clones, about 86% of them seen only once. Sequencing was performed on CD4+ or CD8+ T cells sorted from blood, taken in a trial of the OX40 agonist ivuxolimab. These receptors were collected from an adult with an advanced solid tumor such as melanoma, head and neck, liver or kidney cancer.

The chain employs TRBV5-8 and TRBJ2-5; TRBD2 matches at 10 bases. This CDR3 region has 17 residues. Looked up from germline, CDR1 is SGHTS and CDR2 is YDEGEE. Germline trimming cut 5 bases from V and 0 bases from J; bases unmatched to any gene: 10. The CDR3 sequence is CASRRERGGSYQETQYF. Written as DNA, the CDR3 is TGTGCCAGCAGACGCGAGCGGGGGGGGTCGTACCAAGAGACCCAGTACTTC.

The chain is built from TRBV2 and TRBJ1-1; D gene uncertain. This CDR3 has 13 residues. Germline assignment: CDR1 SNHLY and CDR2 FYNNEI. V was clipped by 6 bases and J by 1 base, with 9 bases between them. CDR3 nucleotide sequence: TGTGCCAGCAGCATTGACGAGAACACTGAAGCTTTCTTT. Its translation: CASSIDENTEAFF.

The chain couples TRBV6-5 to TRBJ2-7; 7 nucleotides line up with TRBD2. There are 15 residues in the CDR3. Germline CDR1 is MNHEY and CDR2 is SVGAGI. Germline trimming cut 7 bases from V and 4 bases from J; bases unmatched to any gene: 13. CDR3 sequence: CASTNSRGGGYEQYF. For the CDR3, the DNA is TGTGCCAGCACGAATAGCCGGGGCGGGGGATACGAGCAGTACTTC.

The rearrangement uses TRBV5-6 and TRBJ2-7, with 7 bases lining up with TRBD1. This CDR3 comprises 16 residues. Per the germline V gene, CDR1 is SGHDT and CDR2 is YYEEEE. Trimming removed 2 bases from V and 3 bases from J; junction bases left unmatched: 11. The CDR3 here is CASSFGSGTVNYEQYF. DNA for the CDR3: TGTGCCAGCAGCTTCGGTAGTGGGACAGTGAACTACGAGCAGTACTTC.

J is TRBJ1-3 and V is TRBV4-1; 10 nucleotides align to TRBD1. V gave up 3 bases and J gave up 2 bases; unmatched junction bases: 4. The CDR3 is 16 residues long. Germline assignment: CDR1 MGHRA and CDR2 YSYEKL. The chain's CDR3 is CASSQHGTGAGNTIYF. CDR3 in DNA: TGCGCCAGCAGCCAGCATGGGACAGGGGCTGGAAACACCATATATTTT.

This clone was observed a single time. The V and J genes are TRBV4-1 and TRBJ1-4, with D possibly TRBD1 on 5 matching bases. V was pared by 0 bases and J by 1 base, with 12 bases between. The germline V gene has CDR1 MGHRA and CDR2 YSYEKL. There are 17 residues in the CDR3. The CDR3 DNA is TGCGCCAGCAGCCAAGATCGAACTACAGGAACTAATGAAAAACTGTTTTTT. Protein product: CASSQDRTTGTNEKLFF.

The rearrangement links TRBV28 to TRBJ2-6, with D unclear. Germline V CDR1 and CDR2: MDHEN, SYDVKM. V was clipped by 8 bases and J by 0 bases, with 8 bases between them. This CDR3 comprises 14 residues. CDR3 in DNA: TGTGCCAGCTACAGCCTCTCTGGGGCCAACGTCCTGACTTTC. Encoded protein: CASYSLSGANVLTF.

This chain connects TRBV16 to TRBJ2-7; TRBD2 might be the D (5 bases). V was pared by 10 bases and J by 6 bases, with 16 bases between. The CDR3 has 12 residues. The germline CDR1 and CDR2 sequences are KGHSY and FQNENV. CDR3 sequence: CATTERSGEQYF. The CDR3 DNA sequence: TGTGCCACCACTGAGCGGTCCGGCGAGCAGTACTTC. The whole variable domain, filled in from reference TRBV16 and TRBJ2-7, reads GEEVAQTPKHLVRGEGQKAKLYCAPIKGHSYVFWYQQVLKNEFKFLISFQNENVFDETGMPKERFSAKCLPNSPCSLEIQATKLEDSAVYFCATTERSGEQYFGPGTRLTVT.

The V call is TRBV7-6, the J call TRBJ2-5; 9 bases are shared with TRBD1. The CDR3 totals 13 residues. CDR1 and CDR2 from the germline V gene are SGHVS and FNYEAQ. V dropped 4 bases and J dropped 5; count of bases not matched to a gene: 2. The CDR3 DNA reads as TGTGCCAGCAGCTACAGGGGGCATGAGACCCAGTACTTC. Translating gives CASSYRGHETQYF.

The chain employs TRBV27 and TRBJ1-4; D unresolved. The CDR3 spans 14 residues. CDR1 and CDR2 from the germline V gene are MNHEY and SMNVEV (reference sequence). The V and J ends lost 2 bases and 5 bases respectively, with 9 bases between them. The CDR3 reads CASSLRRQNEKLFF. DNA of the CDR3: TGTGCCAGCAGTTTACGGCGCCAGAATGAAAAACTGTTTTTT.

V is TRBV5-1 and J is TRBJ2-5; TRBD2 agrees at 9 bases. The CDR3 totals 16 residues. V shed 1 base and J 5 bases; nucleotides not matched to a gene: 9. Germline lookup yields CDR1 SGHRS and CDR2 YFSETQ. This CDR3 reads CASSLNRGGASETQYF. CDR3 bases: TGCGCCAGCAGCTTGAATCGCGGGGGGGCTTCGGAGACCCAGTACTTC.

This chain joins TRBV7-8 and TRBJ2-5; the D gene is possibly TRBD2 (7 bases). The V gene's germline CDR1 is SGHVS and CDR2 FQNEAQ. This CDR3 is 16 amino acids long. Deletions cut 7 bases from V and 1 base from J, with 19 bases between. In DNA form, the CDR3 reads TGTGCCAGCACCCCCCAAAGGCGGGGGCTCCAAGAGACCCAGTACTTC. Its translation is CASTPQRRGLQETQYF.

The gene calls are TRBV5-4 and TRBJ2-5; D is ambiguous. Germline V CDR1 and CDR2: SGHNT, YYREEE (reference sequence). V was cut by 4 bases and J by 4 bases, with 14 bases left in between. The CDR3 sequence is 14 residues long. The CDR3 DNA follows: TGTGCCAGCAGCCCGGCCGTGGTCGGAGAGACCCAGTACTTC. Encoded protein: CASSPAVVGETQYF.